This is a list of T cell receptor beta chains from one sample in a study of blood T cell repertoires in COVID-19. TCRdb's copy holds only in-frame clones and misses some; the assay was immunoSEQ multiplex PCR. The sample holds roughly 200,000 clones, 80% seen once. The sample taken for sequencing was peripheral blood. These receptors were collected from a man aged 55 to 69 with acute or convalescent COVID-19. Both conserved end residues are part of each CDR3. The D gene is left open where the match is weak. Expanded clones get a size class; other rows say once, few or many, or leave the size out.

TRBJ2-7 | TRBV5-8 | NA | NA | CASSLGVRGSYEQYF | TGTGCCAGCAGCTTGGGGGTAAGGGGCTCCTACGAGCAGTACTTC
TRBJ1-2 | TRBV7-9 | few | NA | CASSPSSGPTGYTF | TGTGCCAGCAGCCCGAGCAGCGGACCTACTGGCTACACCTTC
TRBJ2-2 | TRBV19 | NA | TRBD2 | CASSMGASGGPNTGELFF | TGTGCCAGTAGTATGGGAGCTAGCGGGGGCCCGAACACCGGGGAGCTGTTTTTT
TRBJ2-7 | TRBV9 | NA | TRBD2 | CASSVDPTGTRNEQYF | TGTGCCAGCAGCGTAGATCCCACCGGGACTAGGAACGAGCAGTACTTC
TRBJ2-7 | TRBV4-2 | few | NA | CASSQEQGREQYF | TGTGCCAGCAGCCAAGAACAGGGTCGCGAGCAGTACTTC
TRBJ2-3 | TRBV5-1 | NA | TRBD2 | CASRLGTSGSTDTQYF | TGCGCCAGCAGACTGGGGACTAGCGGGAGCACAGATACGCAGTATTTT
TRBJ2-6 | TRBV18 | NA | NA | CASSPMAGNTGANVLTF | TGTGCCAGCTCACCAATGGCAGGGAATACTGGGGCCAACGTCCTGACTTTC
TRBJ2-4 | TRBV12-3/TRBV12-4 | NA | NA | CASSLGGLNIQYF | TGTGCCAGCAGTTTAGGGGGGCTCAACATTCAGTACTTC
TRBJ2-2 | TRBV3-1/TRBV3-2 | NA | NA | CASSPRSRTGELFF | TGTGCCAGCAGCCCAAGATCGAGGACCGGGGAGCTGTTTTTT
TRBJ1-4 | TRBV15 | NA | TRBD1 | CATSRDLRPSRTGTLSNEKLFF | TGTGCCACCAGCAGAGATCTCCGGCCCTCGCGGACAGGGACGTTAAGTAATGAAAAACTGTTTTTT
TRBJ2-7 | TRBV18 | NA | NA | CASSPSTGPQYEQYF | TGTGCCAGCTCACCTTCAACAGGGCCCCAATACGAGCAGTACTTC
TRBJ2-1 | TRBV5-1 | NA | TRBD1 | CASTLDRVYGEQFF | TGCGCCAGCACCCTAGACAGGGTTTATGGTGAGCAGTTCTTC
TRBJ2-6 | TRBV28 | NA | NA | CASGGGAGANVLTF | TGTGCCAGCGGAGGGGGGGCCGGGGCCAACGTCCTGACTTTC
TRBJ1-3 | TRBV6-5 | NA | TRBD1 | CASRGQGIAGNTIYF | TGTGCCAGCAGAGGACAGGGGATAGCTGGAAACACCATATATTTT
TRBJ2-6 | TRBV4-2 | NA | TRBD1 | CASSRSGTGGSGANVLTF | TGTGCCAGCAGCCGTTCCGGGACAGGGGGTTCCGGGGCCAACGTCCTGACTTTC
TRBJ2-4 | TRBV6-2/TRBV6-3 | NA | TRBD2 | CASSQGSGLVNIQYF | TGTGCCAGCAGTCAAGGGTCGGGACTAGTGAACATTCAGTACTTC
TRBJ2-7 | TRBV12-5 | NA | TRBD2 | CASGLVITRGAYEQYF | TGTGCTAGTGGTTTGGTAATCACACGGGGGGCCTACGAGCAGTACTTC
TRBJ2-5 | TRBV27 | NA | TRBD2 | CASSSAGTIPILKETQYF | TGTGCCAGCAGTTCTGCAGGGACTATTCCCATCTTAAAAGAGACCCAGTACTTC
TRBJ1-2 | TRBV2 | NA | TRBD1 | CASSEIGQANYGYTF | TGTGCCAGCAGTGAAATTGGACAGGCCAACTATGGCTACACCTTC
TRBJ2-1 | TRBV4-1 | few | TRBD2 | CASSPLLAGGPVEQFF | TGCGCCAGCAGCCCTCTACTAGCGGGAGGGCCGGTTGAGCAGTTCTTC
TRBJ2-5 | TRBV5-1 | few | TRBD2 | CASSLTSGGETQYF | TGCGCCAGCAGCTTGACTAGCGGGGGAGAGACCCAGTACTTC
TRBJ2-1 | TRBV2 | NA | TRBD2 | CASSWTSGSSMAINEQFF | TGTGCCAGCAGTTGGACTAGCGGGAGTTCAATGGCCATCAATGAGCAGTTCTTC
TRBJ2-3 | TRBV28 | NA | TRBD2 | CASSLSEREVTDTQYF | TGTGCCAGCAGTTTATCCGAGCGGGAGGTCACAGATACGCAGTATTTT
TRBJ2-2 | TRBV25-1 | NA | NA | CASSEKPGITGELFF | TGTGCCAGCAGTGAAAAGCCGGGAATCACCGGGGAGCTGTTTTTT
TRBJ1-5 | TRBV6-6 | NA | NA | CASSYTPQAGNQPQHF | TGTGCCAGCAGTTACACCCCTCAGGCTGGAAATCAGCCCCAGCATTTT
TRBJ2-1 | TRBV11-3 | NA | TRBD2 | CASSSRTSLDEQFF | TGTGCCAGCAGCTCCAGGACTAGCTTGGATGAGCAGTTCTTC
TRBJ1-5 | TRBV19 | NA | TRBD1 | CASRMTGGLIQPQHF | TGTGCCAGTAGAATGACAGGGGGTCTTATTCAGCCCCAGCATTTT
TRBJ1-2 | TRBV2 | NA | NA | CASSEAHRAAGYTF | TGTGCCAGCAGTGAAGCGCACAGGGCGGCTGGCTACACCTTC
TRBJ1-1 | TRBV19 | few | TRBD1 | CASTPGQSLNTEAFF | TGTGCCAGTACTCCGGGACAGAGCTTGAACACTGAAGCTTTCTTT
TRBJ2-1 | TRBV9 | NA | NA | CASSVGGESWDEQFF | TGTGCCAGCAGCGTAGGGGGGGAATCATGGGATGAGCAGTTCTTC
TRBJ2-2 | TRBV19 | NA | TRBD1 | CASKGQMNTGELFF | TGTGCCAGTAAGGGACAGATGAACACCGGGGAGCTGTTTTTT
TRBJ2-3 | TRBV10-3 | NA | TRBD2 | CAISEPVGLAGFADTQYF | TGTGCCATCAGTGAGCCTGTGGGACTAGCGGGATTTGCAGATACGCAGTATTTT
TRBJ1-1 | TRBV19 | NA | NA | CASSRLGRMNTEAFF | TGTGCCAGTAGTAGGTTGGGGAGAATGAACACTGAAGCTTTCTTT